The 31 T cell receptor beta chains given below trace back to one sample, sequenced in a study of blood T cell repertoires in COVID-19. Some clones are missing from TCRdb's copy, which holds only in-frame ones; the method was immunoSEQ multiplex PCR. The sample lists 400,000 or so clones; about 92% were seen once. Sequencing was performed on PBMCs or T cells enriched from blood (not recorded which). These receptors came from a young man who had recovered from COVID-19.

The rearrangement links TRBV4-2 to TRBJ2-1; 12 bases are shared with TRBD2. The CDR3 extends over 15 amino acids. Germline-derived CDR1 and CDR2 are LGHNA and YNFKEQ. V shed 2 bases, J shed 9 bases, and the junction held 5 bases outside the gene matches. The CDR3 is CASSQLAGGPGEQFF. CDR3 in DNA: TGTGCCAGCAGCCAACTAGCGGGAGGGCCGGGTGAGCAGTTCTTC.

The J gene is TRBJ2-1, the V gene TRBV30, with D possibly TRBD1 on 5 matching bases. The length of the CDR3 is 13 residues. The V end was cut by 0 bases, the J end by 12 bases, with 15 bases between. From germline, CDR1 is GTSNPN and CDR2 SVGIG (reference sequence). Here the CDR3 reads CAWSVIGVDGQFF. The CDR3 DNA sequence: TGTGCCTGGAGTGTAATAGGGGTCGACGGGCAGTTCTTC.

V gene TRBV18 combines with J gene TRBJ1-1; TRBD1 is a possible D gene (5 bases). This CDR3 is built from 14 residues. V lost 3 bases and J 2 bases, leaving 10 bases between the germline ends. CDR1 KGHSH and CDR2 LQKENI come from the germline V gene. CDR3: CASSPTRGNTEAFF. In nucleotides, the CDR3 is TGTGCCAGCTCACCCACAAGGGGAAACACTGAAGCTTTCTTT.

The chain joins TRBV7-2 to TRBJ1-6; D unresolved. CDR1 and CDR2 from the germline V gene are SGHTA and FQGNSA. The CDR3 consists of 15 residues. V shed 0 bases and J shed 0 bases, with 3 bases lying between them. CDR3: CASSLAASYNSPLHF. In nucleotides, the CDR3 is TGTGCCAGCAGCTTAGCGGCCTCCTATAATTCACCCCTCCACTTT.

The rearrangement joins TRBV28 to TRBJ2-2, with TRBD2 identical over 7 bases. Germline V gives CDR1 MDHEN, CDR2 SYDVKM. The CDR3 is 15 amino acids. The trim removed 5 bases at V and 6 bases at J, leaving 9 bases unmatched. The CDR3 region is CASSLGGSSSGELFF. CDR3 DNA sequence: TGTGCCAGCAGTCTGGGCGGGAGTAGTTCCGGGGAGCTGTTTTTT.

This clone appeared a single time. This chain joins TRBV27 and TRBJ1-2; D perhaps matches TRBD1 (6 bases). The CDR3 is made up of 17 amino acids. V was cut by 0 bases and J by 4 bases, with 18 bases left in between. Germline CDR1 is MNHEY and CDR2 is SMNVEV (reference sequence). The CDR3 protein is CASSLSRLTGTTYGYTF. As DNA, the CDR3 is TGTGCCAGCAGTTTATCGAGACTAACCGGGACAACCTATGGCTACACCTTC.

J is TRBJ2-5 and V is TRBV29-1; D not certain. Trimming took 6 bases from V and 3 from J, leaving 8 bases between them. The CDR3 totals 11 residues. Germline-derived CDR1 and CDR2 are SQVTM and ANQGSEA. CDR3 loop: CSVQRKETQYF. CDR3 sequence (DNA): TGCAGCGTGCAGCGAAAAGAGACCCAGTACTTC.

This clone was recorded a few times. The J gene is TRBJ1-5, the V gene TRBV6-2 or TRBV6-3; D is unclear. Trimming took off 5 bases at V and 7 bases at J, with 12 bases between the two ends. The CDR3 is made up of 13 amino acids. Germline-derived CDR1 and CDR2 are MNHEY and SVGEGT. The CDR3 here is CASSAAERQPQHF. Written as DNA, the CDR3 is TGTGCCAGCAGTGCGGCGGAAAGGCAGCCCCAGCATTTT.

The chain joins TRBV7-2 to TRBJ2-7, with 11 bases matching TRBD2. The CDR3 has 14 residues. Germline loops: CDR1 SGHTA, CDR2 FQGNSA. Losses at the gene ends were 5 bases for V and 4 bases for J; bases not matched to a gene: 4. The CDR3 here is CASSPTSGVYEQYF. CDR3 bases: TGTGCCAGCAGCCCGACTAGCGGGGTGTACGAGCAGTACTTC.

The gene calls are TRBV29-1 and TRBJ1-2; D is unresolved. V was trimmed by 3 bases and J by 8 bases, leaving 13 bases between them. The germline gives CDR1 SQVTM, CDR2 ANQGSEA. The CDR3 is 12 amino acids. As DNA, the CDR3 is TGCAGCGTTGAGATTGGAGGAGGCGGCTACACCTTC. Translation gives CSVEIGGGGYTF.

V usage is TRBV9 and J usage is TRBJ1-5, with 9 bases aligning to TRBD1. CDR3 length: 14 amino acids. After removal of 4 bases from V and 9 bases from J, the junction contained 8 bases not matched to a gene. Germline CDR1 is SGDLS and CDR2 is YYNGEE. Written as DNA, the CDR3 is TGTGCCAGCAGCCCTAGGGACAGGGAAACGCCCCAGCATTTT. Amino acid sequence: CASSPRDRETPQHF.

The V call is TRBV10-3, the J call TRBJ1-1; D may be TRBD1 (6 bases). The CDR3 length is 14 residues. Germline CDR1 ENHRY, CDR2 SYGVKD. Trimming removed 7 bases from V and 2 bases from J, with 14 bases in between. CDR3 protein: CAINPTGGNTEAFF. The CDR3 nucleotides read TGTGCCATCAATCCGACAGGAGGCAACACTGAAGCTTTCTTT.

The chain couples TRBV12-1 to TRBJ2-2; the table's D call, TRBD1, was not checked against the DNA. TRBV12-1 is an annotated pseudogene. This CDR3 is 15 amino acids long. CDR3 region: CASSFGWLNTGELFF. DNA for the CDR3: TGTGCCAGCAGCTTTGGGTGGCTGAACACCGGGGAGCTGTTTTTT.

A single count supports this clone. The V call is TRBV5-8, the J call TRBJ2-7, with D maybe TRBD1 (5 bases). The CDR3 sequence is 14 residues long. V was cut by 4 bases and J by 5 bases, with 16 bases left in between. Germline V lookup: CDR1 SGHTS, CDR2 YDEGEE. DNA for the CDR3: TGTGCCAGCAGCACGGACACCCCGGGCGACGAGCAGTACTTC. Residues: CASSTDTPGDEQYF.

The chain is built from TRBV6-1 and TRBJ1-5; 8 nucleotides agree with TRBD1. Trimming took 2 bases from V and 6 from J; bases not matched to a gene: 9. The CDR3 is made up of 16 amino acids. From germline, CDR1 is MNHNS and CDR2 SASEGT. The CDR3 sequence: CASSELQGAQGQPQHF. In DNA form, the CDR3 reads TGTGCCAGCAGTGAATTGCAGGGGGCGCAGGGTCAGCCCCAGCATTTT.

The rearrangement joins TRBV7-9 to TRBJ1-3, with TRBD1 matching 8 bases. CDR1 is SEHNR, CDR2 FQNEAQ, per germline (reference sequence). V trimming: 2 bases; J trimming: 4 bases; junction bases outside the gene matches: 16. This CDR3 has 19 amino acids. CDR3 in amino acids: CASSLSPGRGRSFGNTIYF. CDR3 nucleotides: TGTGCCAGCAGCTTAAGTCCGGGCAGGGGGCGAAGTTTCGGAAACACCATATATTTT.

The rearrangement links TRBV5-4 to TRBJ2-3; D is undetermined. This CDR3 has 13 residues. Trimming removed 4 bases at V and 1 base at J, with 7 bases between. Germline V gene data show CDR1 as SGHNT and CDR2 as YYREEE (reference sequence). CDR3 coding DNA: TGTGCCAGCAGCAAAGCTGGCACAGATACGCAGTATTTT. This sequence encodes CASSKAGTDTQYF.

V is TRBV7-8 and J is TRBJ1-5; 7 bases are shared with TRBD1. CDR1 SGHVS and CDR2 FQNEAQ come from the germline V gene. The CDR3 sequence is 14 residues long. Trimming removed 1 base from V and 7 bases from J; junction bases left unmatched: 4. Here the CDR3 reads CASSLVGGRQPQHF. CDR3 bases: TGTGCCAGCAGCTTAGTAGGGGGCAGGCAGCCCCAGCATTTT.

V is TRBV7-9 and J is TRBJ2-5; a weak D match, TRBD2 (5 bases). Germline V CDR1 and CDR2: SEHNR, FQNEAQ (reference sequence). This CDR3 region has 16 residues. The germline V and J ends were trimmed by 4 bases and 5 bases, with 20 bases remaining between them. The CDR3 nucleotides are TGTGCCAGCAGCTCCCTTGGACGGAGGACGGAGGAGACCCAGTACTTC. Translation: CASSSLGRRTEETQYF.

The V gene is TRBV5-1, the J gene TRBJ2-5; 8 nucleotides match TRBD1. The J segment lost 4 bases and the V segment lost 1 base, leaving 0 bases of the junction unmatched. The CDR3 has 13 residues. Germline lookup yields CDR1 SGHRS and CDR2 YFSETQ. The CDR3 sequence is CASSLTGGETQYF. CDR3 DNA sequence: TGCGCCAGCAGCTTGACAGGGGGAGAGACCCAGTACTTC.

This chain connects TRBV6-1 to TRBJ2-3, with D possibly TRBD1 on 5 matching bases. Germline V gene data show CDR1 as MNHNS and CDR2 as SASEGT. Deletions cut 3 bases from V and 2 bases from J, with 15 bases between. This CDR3 is built from 16 residues. In DNA form, the CDR3 reads TGTGCCAGCAGTGATCTACAGGACCTTTCCACAGATACGCAGTATTTT. Translated: CASSDLQDLSTDTQYF.

This clone occurred once. The V and J genes are TRBV15 and TRBJ2-5; 9 bases match TRBD1. CDR1 LNHNV and CDR2 YYDKDF come from the germline V gene (reference sequence). The CDR3 consists of 15 residues. J was trimmed by 4 bases and V by 8 bases; bases with no gene match: 11. The CDR3 protein is CATGTNRGRGETQYF. CDR3 nucleotide sequence: TGTGCCACCGGGACCAACAGGGGGCGCGGAGAGACCCAGTACTTC.

Ten or more counts support this clone. The V and J genes are TRBV18 and TRBJ1-1; D is uncertain. The length of the CDR3 is 13 residues. Trimming left V 7 bases short and J 0 bases short, with 9 bases between. CDR1 is KGHSH, CDR2 LQKENI, per germline. The CDR3 is CASYHAMNTEAFF. CDR3 sequence (DNA): TGTGCCAGCTACCATGCGATGAACACTGAAGCTTTCTTT.

The chain is built from TRBV5-3 and TRBJ2-7, with 13 bases fitting TRBD2. TRBV5-3 is recorded as an ORF, its role being uncertain. V shed 1 base, J shed 5 bases, and the junction held 18 bases outside the gene matches. CDR3 length: 20 amino acids. For the CDR3, the DNA is TGTGCCAGAAGCTTGTCCCCCTCCGGGACTAGCGGGAAAGGGGTGAACGAGCAGTACTTC. It translates to CARSLSPSGTSGKGVNEQYF.

This chain links TRBV10-3 with TRBJ1-1; perhaps TRBD1 as D (5 bases). This CDR3 contains 14 residues. Trimming took 6 bases from V and 1 from J, leaving 12 bases between them. The germline gives CDR1 ENHRY, CDR2 SYGVKD. CDR3 protein: CAISPLGGNTEAFF. The CDR3 DNA is TGTGCCATCAGCCCGCTCGGGGGGAACACTGAAGCTTTCTTT.

This clone was detected only once. V is TRBV5-1 and J is TRBJ2-7, with a weak D call TRBD1 (5 bases). V lost 4 bases and J 3 bases, leaving 20 bases between the germline ends. The germline V gene encodes CDR1 SGHRS and CDR2 YFSETQ. This CDR3 contains 16 residues. CDR3 region: CASSPVTSWGLYEQYF. Here the CDR3 DNA reads TGCGCCAGCAGCCCCGTGACGAGTTGGGGCCTCTACGAGCAGTACTTC.

The V gene is TRBV29-1, the J gene TRBJ1-3, with 9 nucleotides matching TRBD1. Germline V gives CDR1 SQVTM, CDR2 ANQGSEA. The trim removed 4 bases at V and 3 bases at J, leaving 4 bases unmatched. The CDR3 extends over 14 amino acids. The CDR3 nucleotides read TGCAGCGTTGCCGGGACAGGGATTGGAAACACCATATATTTT. This codes for CSVAGTGIGNTIYF.

The J gene is TRBJ1-5, the V gene TRBV3-1 (or the pseudogene TRBV3-2); a weak D match, TRBD1 (5 bases). Germline assignment: CDR1 LGHDT and CDR2 YNNKEL (reference sequence). V shed 4 bases and J shed 1 base, with 8 bases lying between them. There are 14 residues in the CDR3. CDR3 coding DNA: TGTGCCAGCAGCCTCTCAGGGAGCAATCAGCCCCAGCATTTT. This codes for CASSLSGSNQPQHF.

Relative to its sample, this clone is medium-sized. The chain employs TRBV6-5 and TRBJ1-3; D is possibly TRBD1 (6 bases). Looked up from germline, CDR1 is MNHEY and CDR2 is SVGAGI. The CDR3 has 16 residues. V lost 2 bases to trimming and J lost 0 bases, with 11 bases between them. The CDR3 protein is CASSYGGGGSGNTIYF. The CDR3 DNA reads as TGTGCCAGCAGTTACGGGGGCGGGGGCTCTGGAAACACCATATATTTT.

This chain connects TRBV5-1 to TRBJ2-3, with D perhaps matching TRBD1 (5 bases). The CDR3 contains 15 residues. CDR1 is SGHRS, CDR2 YFSETQ, per germline. The ends were cut back, 0 bases at V and 4 bases at J, with 12 bases in the middle. The CDR3 here is CASSLAMGLPDTQYF. The DNA for the CDR3 is TGCGCCAGCAGCTTGGCCATGGGGCTACCAGATACGCAGTATTTT.

V usage is TRBV11-2 and J usage is TRBJ1-2, with 10 bases identical to TRBD1. The germline gives CDR1 SGHAT, CDR2 FQNNGV. This CDR3 is 14 amino acids long. J lost 8 bases, V lost 3 bases, and 6 bases had no gene match. In DNA form, the CDR3 reads TGTGCCAGCAGCTTTGGGGGGACAGGGGAAGGCTACACCTTC. Translation: CASSFGGTGEGYTF.